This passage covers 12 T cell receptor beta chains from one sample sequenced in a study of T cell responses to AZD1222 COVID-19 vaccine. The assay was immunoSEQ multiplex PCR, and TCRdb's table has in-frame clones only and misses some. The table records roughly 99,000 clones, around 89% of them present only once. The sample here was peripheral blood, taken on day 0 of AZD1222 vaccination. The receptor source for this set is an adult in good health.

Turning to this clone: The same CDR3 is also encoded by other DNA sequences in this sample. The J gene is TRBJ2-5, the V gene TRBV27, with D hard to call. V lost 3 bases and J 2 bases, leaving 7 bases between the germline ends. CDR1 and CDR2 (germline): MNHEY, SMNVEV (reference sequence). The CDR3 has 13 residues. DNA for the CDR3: TGTGCCAGCAGTTTTAGGTCACAAGAGACCCAGTACTTC. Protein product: CASSFRSQETQYF.

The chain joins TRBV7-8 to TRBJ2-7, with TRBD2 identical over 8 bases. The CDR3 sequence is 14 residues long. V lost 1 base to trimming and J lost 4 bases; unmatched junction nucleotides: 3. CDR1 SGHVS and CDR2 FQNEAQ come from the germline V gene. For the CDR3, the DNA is TGTGCCAGCAGCTTAGTGTCTAGCGGGTACGAGCAGTACTTC. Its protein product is CASSLVSSGYEQYF.

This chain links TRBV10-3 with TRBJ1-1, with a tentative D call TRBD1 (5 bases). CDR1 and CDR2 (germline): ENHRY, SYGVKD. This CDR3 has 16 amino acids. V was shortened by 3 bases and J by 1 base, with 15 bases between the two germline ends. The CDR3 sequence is CAISDPDRAENTEAFF. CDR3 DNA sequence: TGTGCCATCAGTGACCCCGACAGAGCAGAGAACACTGAAGCTTTCTTT.

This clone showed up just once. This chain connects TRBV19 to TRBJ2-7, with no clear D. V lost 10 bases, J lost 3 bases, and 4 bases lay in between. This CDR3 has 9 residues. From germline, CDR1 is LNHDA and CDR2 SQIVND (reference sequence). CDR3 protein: CATVYEQYF. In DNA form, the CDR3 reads TGTGCCACGGTCTACGAGCAGTACTTC.

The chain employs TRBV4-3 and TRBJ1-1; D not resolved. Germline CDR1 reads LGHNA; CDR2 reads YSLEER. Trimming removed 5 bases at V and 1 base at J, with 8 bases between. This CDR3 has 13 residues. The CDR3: CASSYSTNTEAFF. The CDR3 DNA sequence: TGCGCCAGCAGCTATTCCACGAACACTGAAGCTTTCTTT.

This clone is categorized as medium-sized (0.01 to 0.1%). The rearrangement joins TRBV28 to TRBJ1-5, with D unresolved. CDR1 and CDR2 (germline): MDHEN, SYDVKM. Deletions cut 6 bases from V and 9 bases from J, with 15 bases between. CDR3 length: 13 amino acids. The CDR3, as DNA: TGTGCCAGCAGACCCGTGGACCTCCGGCCCCAGCATTTT. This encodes CASRPVDLRPQHF.

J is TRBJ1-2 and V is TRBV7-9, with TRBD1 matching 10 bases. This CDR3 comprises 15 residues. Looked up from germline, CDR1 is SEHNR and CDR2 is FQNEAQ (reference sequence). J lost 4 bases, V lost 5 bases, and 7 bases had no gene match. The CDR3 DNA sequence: TGTGCCAGCAGCCAGACAGGGGGCGGAAGCTATGGCTACACCTTC. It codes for CASSQTGGGSYGYTF.

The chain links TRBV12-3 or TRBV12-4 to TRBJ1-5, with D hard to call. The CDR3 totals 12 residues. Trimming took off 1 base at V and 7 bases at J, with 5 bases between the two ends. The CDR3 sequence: CASSLVQQPQHF. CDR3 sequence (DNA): TGTGCCAGCAGTTTAGTCCAACAGCCCCAGCATTTT.

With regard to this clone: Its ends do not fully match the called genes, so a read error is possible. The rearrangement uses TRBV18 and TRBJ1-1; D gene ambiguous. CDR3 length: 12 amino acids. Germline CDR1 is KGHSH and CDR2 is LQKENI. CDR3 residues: CASSPGNNEAFF. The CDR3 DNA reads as TGTGCCAGCTCACCGGGCAACAATGAAGCTTTCTTT.

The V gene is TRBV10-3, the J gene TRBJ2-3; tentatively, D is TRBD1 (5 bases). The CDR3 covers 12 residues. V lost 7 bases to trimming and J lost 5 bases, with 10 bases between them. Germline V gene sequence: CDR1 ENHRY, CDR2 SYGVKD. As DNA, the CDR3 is TGTGCCATCATGCGCACAGGAGATACGCAGTATTTT. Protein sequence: CAIMRTGDTQYF.

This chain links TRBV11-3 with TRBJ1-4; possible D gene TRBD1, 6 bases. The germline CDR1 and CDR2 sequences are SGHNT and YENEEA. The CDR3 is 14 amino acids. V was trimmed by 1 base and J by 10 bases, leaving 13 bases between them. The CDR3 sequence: CASSLAQGLGKLFF. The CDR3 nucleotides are TGTGCCAGCAGCTTAGCCCAGGGGCTTGGAAAACTGTTTTTT.

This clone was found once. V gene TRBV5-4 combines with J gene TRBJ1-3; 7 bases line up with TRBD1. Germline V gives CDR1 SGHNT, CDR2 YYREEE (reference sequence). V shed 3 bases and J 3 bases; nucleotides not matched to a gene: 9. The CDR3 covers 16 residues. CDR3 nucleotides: TGTGCCAGCAGCTCCGGGACAGTCCTCGGTGGAAACACCATATATTTT. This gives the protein CASSSGTVLGGNTIYF.